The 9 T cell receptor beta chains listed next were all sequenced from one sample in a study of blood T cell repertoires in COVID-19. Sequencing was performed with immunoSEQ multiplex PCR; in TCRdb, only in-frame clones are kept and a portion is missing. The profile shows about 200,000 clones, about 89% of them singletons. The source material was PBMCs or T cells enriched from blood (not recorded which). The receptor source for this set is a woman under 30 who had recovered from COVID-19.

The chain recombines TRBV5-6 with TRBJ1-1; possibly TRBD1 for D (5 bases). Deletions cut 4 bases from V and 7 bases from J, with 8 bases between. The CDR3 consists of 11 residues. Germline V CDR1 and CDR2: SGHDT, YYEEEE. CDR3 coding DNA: TGTGCCAGCAGCCAGGGTGTTGAAGCTTTCTTT. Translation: CASSQGVEAFF. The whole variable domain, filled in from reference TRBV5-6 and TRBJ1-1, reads DAGVTQSPTHLIKTRGQQVTLRCSPKSGHDTVSWYQQALGQGPQFIFQYYEEEERQRGNFPDRFSGHQFPNYSSELNVNALLLGDSALYLCASSQGVEAFFGQGTRLTVV.

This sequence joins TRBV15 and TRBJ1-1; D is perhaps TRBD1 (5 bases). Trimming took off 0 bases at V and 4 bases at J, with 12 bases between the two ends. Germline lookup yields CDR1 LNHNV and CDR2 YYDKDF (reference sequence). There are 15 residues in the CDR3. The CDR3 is CATSRDRQGGTEAFF. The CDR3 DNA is TGTGCCACCAGCAGAGATCGCCAGGGAGGCACTGAAGCTTTCTTT.

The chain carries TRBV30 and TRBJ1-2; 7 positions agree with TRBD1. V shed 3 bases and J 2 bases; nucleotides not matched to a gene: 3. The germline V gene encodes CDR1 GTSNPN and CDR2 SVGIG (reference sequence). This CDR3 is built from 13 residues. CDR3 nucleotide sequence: TGTGCCTGGAGCACAGGGGTGAACTATGGCTACACCTTC. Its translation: CAWSTGVNYGYTF.

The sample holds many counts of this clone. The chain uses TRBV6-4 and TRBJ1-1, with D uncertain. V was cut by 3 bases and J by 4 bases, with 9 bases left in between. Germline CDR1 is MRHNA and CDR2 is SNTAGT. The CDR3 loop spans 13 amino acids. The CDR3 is CASSEMLGTEAFF. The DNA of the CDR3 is TGTGCCAGCAGTGAGATGCTCGGCACTGAAGCTTTCTTT.

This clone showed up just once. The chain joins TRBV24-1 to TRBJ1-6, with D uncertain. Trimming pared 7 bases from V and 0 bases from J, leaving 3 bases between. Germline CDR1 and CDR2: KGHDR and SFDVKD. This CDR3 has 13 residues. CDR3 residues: CATSGSYNSPLHF. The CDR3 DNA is TGTGCCACCAGCGGCTCCTATAATTCACCCCTCCACTTT.

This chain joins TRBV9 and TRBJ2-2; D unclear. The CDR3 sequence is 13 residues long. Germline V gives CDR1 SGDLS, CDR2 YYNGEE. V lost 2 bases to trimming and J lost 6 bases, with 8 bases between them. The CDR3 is CASSVTDSGELFF. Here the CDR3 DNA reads TGTGCCAGCAGCGTGACTGACTCCGGGGAGCTGTTTTTT. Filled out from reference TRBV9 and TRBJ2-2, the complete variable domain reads DSGVTQTPKHLITATGQRVTLRCSPRSGDLSVYWYQQSLDQGLQFLIQYYNGEERAKGNILERFSAQQFPDLHSELNLSSLELGDSALYFCASSVTDSGELFFGEGSRLTVL.

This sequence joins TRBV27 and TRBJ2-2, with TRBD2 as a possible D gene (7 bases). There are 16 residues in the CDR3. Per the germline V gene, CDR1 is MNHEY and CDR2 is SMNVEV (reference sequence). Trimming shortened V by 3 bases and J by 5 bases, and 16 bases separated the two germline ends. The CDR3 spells CASSLAGGAGTGELFF. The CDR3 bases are TGTGCCAGCAGTTTGGCTGGGGGGGCTGGTACCGGGGAGCTGTTTTTT.

DNA of the CDR3: TGTGCCACCAGTGAGGGACAGGGGATCGGCTACACCTTC. It translates to CATSEGQGIGYTF. V gene TRBV24-1 combines with J gene TRBJ1-2, with 10 positions matching TRBD1. V shed 4 bases and J 8 bases; nucleotides not matched to a gene: 3. From germline, CDR1 is KGHDR and CDR2 SFDVKD. The CDR3 has 13 amino acids.

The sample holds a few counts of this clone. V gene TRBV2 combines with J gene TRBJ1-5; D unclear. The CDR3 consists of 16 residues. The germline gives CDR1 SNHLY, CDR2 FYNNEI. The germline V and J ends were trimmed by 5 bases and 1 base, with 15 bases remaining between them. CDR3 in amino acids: CASSSGLPGSNQPQHF. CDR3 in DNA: TGTGCCAGCAGTTCCGGCCTCCCGGGGAGCAATCAGCCCCAGCATTTT.